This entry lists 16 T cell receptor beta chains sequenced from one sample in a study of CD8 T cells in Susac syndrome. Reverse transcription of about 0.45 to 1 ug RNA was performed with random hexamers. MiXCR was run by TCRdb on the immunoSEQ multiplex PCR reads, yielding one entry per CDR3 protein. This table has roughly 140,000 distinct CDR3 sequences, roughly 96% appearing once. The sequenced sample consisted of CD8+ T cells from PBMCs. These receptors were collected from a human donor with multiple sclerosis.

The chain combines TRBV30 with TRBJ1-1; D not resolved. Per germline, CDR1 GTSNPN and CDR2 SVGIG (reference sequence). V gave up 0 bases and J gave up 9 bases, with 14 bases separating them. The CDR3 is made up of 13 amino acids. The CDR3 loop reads CAWSVTGNNKAFF. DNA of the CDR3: TGTGCCTGGAGTGTAACGGGGAACAATAAAGCTTTCTTT.

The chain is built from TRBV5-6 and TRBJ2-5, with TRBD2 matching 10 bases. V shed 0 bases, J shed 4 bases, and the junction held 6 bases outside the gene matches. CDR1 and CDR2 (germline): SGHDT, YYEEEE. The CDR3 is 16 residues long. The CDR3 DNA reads TGTGCCAGCAGCTTGGGAAGCGGGGGGGCGCGAGAGACCCAGTACTTC. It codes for CASSLGSGGARETQYF.

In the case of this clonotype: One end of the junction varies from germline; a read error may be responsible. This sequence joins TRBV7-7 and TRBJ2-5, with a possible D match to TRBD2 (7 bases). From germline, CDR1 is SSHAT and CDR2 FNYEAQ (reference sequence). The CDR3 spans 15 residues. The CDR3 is CASSLSRGGRETQYF. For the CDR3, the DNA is TGTGCTAGCAGCTTGTCTAGGGGGGGCCGGGAGACCCAGTACTTC.

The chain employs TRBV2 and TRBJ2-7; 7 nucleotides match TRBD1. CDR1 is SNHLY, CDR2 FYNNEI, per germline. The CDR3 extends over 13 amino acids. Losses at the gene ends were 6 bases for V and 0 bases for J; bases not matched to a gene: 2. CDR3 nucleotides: TGTGCCAGCAGGACAGGGAGCTCCTACGAGCAGTACGTC. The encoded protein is CASRTGSSYEQYV.

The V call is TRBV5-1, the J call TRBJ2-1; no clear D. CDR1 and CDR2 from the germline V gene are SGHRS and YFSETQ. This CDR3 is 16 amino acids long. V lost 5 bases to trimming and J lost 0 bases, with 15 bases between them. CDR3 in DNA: TGCGCCAGCAGTCTACATACAGATAGCTCCTACAATGAGCAGTTCTTC. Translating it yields CASSLHTDSSYNEQFF. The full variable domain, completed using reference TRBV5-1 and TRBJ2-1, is KAGVTQTPRYLIKTRGQQVTLSCSPISGHRSVSWYQQTPGQGLQFLFEYFSETQRNKGNFPGRFSGRQFSNSRSEMNVSTLELGDSALYLCASSLHTDSSYNEQFFGPGTRLTVL.

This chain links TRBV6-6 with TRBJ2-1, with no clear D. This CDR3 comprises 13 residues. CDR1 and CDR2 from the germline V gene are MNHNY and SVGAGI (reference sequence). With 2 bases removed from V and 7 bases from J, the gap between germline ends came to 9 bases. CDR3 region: CASSYVSPNEQFF. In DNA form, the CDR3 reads TGTGCCAGCAGTTACGTCAGCCCTAATGAGCAGTTCTTC.

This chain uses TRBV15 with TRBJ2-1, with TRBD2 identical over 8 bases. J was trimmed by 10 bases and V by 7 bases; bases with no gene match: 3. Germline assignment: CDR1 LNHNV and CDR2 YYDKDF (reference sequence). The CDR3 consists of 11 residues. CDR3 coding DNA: TGTGCCACCACCGCGGGGGGCGAGCAGTTCTTC. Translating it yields CATTAGGEQFF.

DNA for the CDR3: TGCGCCAGCAGCCCGAGCCGGGGACAGGGGAAAGAGACCCAGTACTTC. Encoded protein: CASSPSRGQGKETQYF. The J gene is TRBJ2-5, the V gene TRBV4-1; 10 nucleotides align to TRBD1. The CDR3 is made up of 16 amino acids. Germline V gene data show CDR1 as MGHRA and CDR2 as YSYEKL. Losses at the gene ends were 4 bases for V and 3 bases for J; bases not matched to a gene: 8.

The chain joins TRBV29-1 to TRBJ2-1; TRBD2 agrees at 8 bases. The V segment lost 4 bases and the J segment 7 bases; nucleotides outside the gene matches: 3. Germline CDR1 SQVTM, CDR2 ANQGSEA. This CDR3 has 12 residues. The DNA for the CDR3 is TGCAGCGTTGTCGGGGGGGCGAATGAGCAGTTCTTC. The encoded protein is CSVVGGANEQFF.

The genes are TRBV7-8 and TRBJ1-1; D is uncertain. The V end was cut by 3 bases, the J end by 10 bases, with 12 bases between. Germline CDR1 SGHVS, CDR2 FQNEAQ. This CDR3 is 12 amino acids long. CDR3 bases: TGTGCCAGCAGCTTTAACGCCGAGGGAGCTTTCTTT. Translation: CASSFNAEGAFF.

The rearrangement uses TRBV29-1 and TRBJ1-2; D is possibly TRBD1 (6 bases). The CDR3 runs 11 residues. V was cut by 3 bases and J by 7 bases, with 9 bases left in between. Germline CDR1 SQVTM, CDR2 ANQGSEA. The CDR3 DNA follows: TGCAGCGTTGATTGGGGGCCTGGCTACACCTTC. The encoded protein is CSVDWGPGYTF.

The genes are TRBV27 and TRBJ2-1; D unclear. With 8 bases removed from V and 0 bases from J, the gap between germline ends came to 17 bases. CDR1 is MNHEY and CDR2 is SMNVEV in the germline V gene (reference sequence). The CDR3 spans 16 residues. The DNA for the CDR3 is TGTGCCAGCGCCCGCGCAGCGCCGAGCTCCTACAATGAGCAGTTCTTC. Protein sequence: CASARAAPSSYNEQFF.

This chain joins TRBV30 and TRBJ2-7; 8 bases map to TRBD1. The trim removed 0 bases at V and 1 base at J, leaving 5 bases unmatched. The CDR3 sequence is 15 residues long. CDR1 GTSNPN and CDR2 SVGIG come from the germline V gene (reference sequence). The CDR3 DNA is TGTGCCTGGAGTGTACCCCGGGACAGGTCCTACGAGCAGTACTTC. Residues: CAWSVPRDRSYEQYF.

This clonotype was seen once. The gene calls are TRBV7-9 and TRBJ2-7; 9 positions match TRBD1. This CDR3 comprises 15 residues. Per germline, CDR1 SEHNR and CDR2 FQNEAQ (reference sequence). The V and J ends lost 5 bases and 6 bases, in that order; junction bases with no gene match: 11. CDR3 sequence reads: CASSAPDRGICEQYV. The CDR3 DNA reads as TGTGCCAGCAGCGCCCCCGACAGGGGGATCTGCGAGCAGTACGTC.

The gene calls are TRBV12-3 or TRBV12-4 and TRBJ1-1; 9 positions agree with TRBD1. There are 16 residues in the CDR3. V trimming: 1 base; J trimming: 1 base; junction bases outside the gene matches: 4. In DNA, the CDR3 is TGTGCCAGCAGTTTAGGGGACAGGGAGGCGAACACTGAAGCTTTCTTT. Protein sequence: CASSLGDREANTEAFF.

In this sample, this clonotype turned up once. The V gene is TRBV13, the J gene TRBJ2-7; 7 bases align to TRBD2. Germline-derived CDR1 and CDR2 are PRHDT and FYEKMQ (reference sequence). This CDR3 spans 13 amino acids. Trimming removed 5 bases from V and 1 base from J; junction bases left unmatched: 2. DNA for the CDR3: TGTGCCAGCAGCGAACTAGCGTCCTACGAGCAGTACGTC. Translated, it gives CASSELASYEQYV.